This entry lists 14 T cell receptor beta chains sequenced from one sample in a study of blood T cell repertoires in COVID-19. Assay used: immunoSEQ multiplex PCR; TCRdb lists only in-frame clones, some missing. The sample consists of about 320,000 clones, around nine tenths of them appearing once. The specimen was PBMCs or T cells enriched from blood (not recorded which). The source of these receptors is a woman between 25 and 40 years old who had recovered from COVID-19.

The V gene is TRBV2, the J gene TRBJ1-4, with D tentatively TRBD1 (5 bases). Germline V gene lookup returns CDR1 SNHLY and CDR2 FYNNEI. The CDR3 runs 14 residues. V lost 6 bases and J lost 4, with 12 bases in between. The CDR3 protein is CASSSDRFNEKLFF. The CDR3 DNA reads TGTGCCAGCAGCTCAGACAGATTTAATGAAAAACTGTTTTTT.

CDR3 residues: CASSLGQGHNSNQPQHF. The CDR3 DNA reads TGTGCCAGCTCACTCGGACAGGGTCACAATAGCAATCAGCCCCAGCATTTT. V gene TRBV18 combines with J gene TRBJ1-5; TRBD1 agrees at 8 bases. The germline gives CDR1 KGHSH, CDR2 LQKENI. The CDR3 sequence is 17 residues long. V dropped 4 bases and J dropped 0; count of bases not matched to a gene: 8.

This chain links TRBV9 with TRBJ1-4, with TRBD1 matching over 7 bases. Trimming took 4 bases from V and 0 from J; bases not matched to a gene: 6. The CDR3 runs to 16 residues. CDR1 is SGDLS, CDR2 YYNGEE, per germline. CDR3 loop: CASSSRDSATNEKLFF. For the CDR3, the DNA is TGTGCCAGCAGCTCGCGGGACAGCGCAACTAATGAAAAACTGTTTTTT.

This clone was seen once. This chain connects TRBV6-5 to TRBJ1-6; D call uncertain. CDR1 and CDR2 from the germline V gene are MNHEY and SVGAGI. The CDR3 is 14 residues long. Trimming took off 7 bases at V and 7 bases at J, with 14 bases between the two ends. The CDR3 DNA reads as TGTGCCAGCACCTCAGCACGGAGAAATTCACCCCTCCACTTT. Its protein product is CASTSARRNSPLHF.

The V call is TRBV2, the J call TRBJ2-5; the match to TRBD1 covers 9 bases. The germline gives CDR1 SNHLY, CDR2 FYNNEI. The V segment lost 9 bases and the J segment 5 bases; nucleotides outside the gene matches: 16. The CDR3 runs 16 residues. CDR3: CASSSRDRGFAETQYF. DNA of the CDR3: TGTGCCAGTAGTAGCCGTGACAGGGGGTTTGCGGAGACCCAGTACTTC.

DNA for the CDR3: TGTGCCAGCAGCCCCACCGGAGCGGGCCTCTCCACAGATACGCAGTATTTT. Protein: CASSPTGAGLSTDTQYF. The chain has TRBV7-9 and TRBJ2-3; perhaps TRBD2 as D (6 bases). CDR3 length: 17 residues. Deletions cut 5 bases from V and 2 bases from J, with 20 bases between. Germline V CDR1 and CDR2: SEHNR, FQNEAQ (reference sequence). Full variable domain (outside the CDR3, taken from reference TRBV7-9 and TRBJ2-3): DTGVSQNPRHKITKRGQNVTFRCDPISEHNRLYWYRQTLGQGPEFLTYFQNEAQLEKSRLLSDRFSAERPKGSFSTLEIQRTEQGDSAMYLCASSPTGAGLSTDTQYFGPGTRLTVL.

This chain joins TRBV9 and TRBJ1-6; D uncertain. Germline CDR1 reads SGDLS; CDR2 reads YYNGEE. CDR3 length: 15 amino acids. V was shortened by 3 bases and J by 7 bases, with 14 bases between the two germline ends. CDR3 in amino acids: CASSAPVGENSPLHF. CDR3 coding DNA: TGTGCCAGCAGCGCACCCGTTGGGGAGAATTCACCCCTCCACTTT.

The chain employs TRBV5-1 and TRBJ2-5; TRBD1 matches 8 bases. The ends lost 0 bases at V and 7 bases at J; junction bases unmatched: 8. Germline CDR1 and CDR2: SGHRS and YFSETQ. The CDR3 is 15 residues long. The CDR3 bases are TGCGCCAGCAGCTTGGGACAGGGGAGGCCGGGGACCCAGTACTTC. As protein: CASSLGQGRPGTQYF.

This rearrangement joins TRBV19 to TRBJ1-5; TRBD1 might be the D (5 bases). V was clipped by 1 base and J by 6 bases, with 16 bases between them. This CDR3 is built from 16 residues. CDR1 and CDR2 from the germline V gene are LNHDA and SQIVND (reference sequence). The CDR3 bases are TGTGCCAGTAGTATAGTTACCCCCGGGCAGGGTCAGCCCCAGCATTTT. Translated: CASSIVTPGQGQPQHF.

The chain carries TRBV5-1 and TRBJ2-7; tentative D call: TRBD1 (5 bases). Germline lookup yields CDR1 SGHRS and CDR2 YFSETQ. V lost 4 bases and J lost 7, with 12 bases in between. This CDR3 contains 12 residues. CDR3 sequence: CASSRAGREQYF. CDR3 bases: TGCGCCAGCAGCCGGGCAGGGCGGGAGCAGTACTTC.

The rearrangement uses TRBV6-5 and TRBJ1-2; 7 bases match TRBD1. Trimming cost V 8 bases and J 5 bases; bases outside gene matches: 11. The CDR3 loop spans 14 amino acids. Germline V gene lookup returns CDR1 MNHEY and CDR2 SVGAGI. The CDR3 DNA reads TGTGCCAGCCGGTTACAGGGACAGAGTTATGGCTACACCTTC. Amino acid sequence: CASRLQGQSYGYTF.

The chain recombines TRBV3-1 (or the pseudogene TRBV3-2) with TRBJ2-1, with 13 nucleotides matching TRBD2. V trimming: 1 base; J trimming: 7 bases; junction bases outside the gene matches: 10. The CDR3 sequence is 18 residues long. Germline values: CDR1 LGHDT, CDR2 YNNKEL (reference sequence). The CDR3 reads CASSQALTSGGALNEQFF. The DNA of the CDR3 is TGTGCCAGCAGCCAAGCCCTCACTAGCGGGGGGGCCTTAAATGAGCAGTTCTTC.

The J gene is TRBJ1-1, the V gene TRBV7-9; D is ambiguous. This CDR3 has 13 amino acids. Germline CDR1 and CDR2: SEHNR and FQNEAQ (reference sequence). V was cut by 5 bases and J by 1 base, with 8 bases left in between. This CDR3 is CASSPHTNTEAFF. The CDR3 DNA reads TGTGCCAGCAGCCCCCACACGAACACTGAAGCTTTCTTT.

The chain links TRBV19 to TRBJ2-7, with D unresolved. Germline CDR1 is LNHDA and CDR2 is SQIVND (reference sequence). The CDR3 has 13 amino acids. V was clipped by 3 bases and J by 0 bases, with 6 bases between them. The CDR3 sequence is CASSIPSSYEQYF. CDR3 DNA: TGTGCCAGTAGTATCCCCAGCTCCTACGAGCAGTACTTC.